This T cell receptor beta chain was profiled in a study of CD8+ T cells in alopecia areata. Study background: Tofacitinib administration to treated patients was oral, at 5 to 10 mg twice daily.

After isolation, RNA underwent reverse transcription to generate cDNA as the sequencing template. Data came from immunoSEQ multiplex PCR; TCRdb stores just in-frame clones and leaves some out. Of roughly 210,000 clones listed, roughly 44% are singletons. Indicated treatment: oral pan-JAK inhibitor, 5-10 mg twice daily. Peripheral blood and lesional scalp punch biopsies were taken from alopecia areata patients. On this clone: Its antigen is not identified.

Study-level results: Having one nonresponder leaves uncertain how baseline CD8+ expansion relates to response.

The V and J ends lost 3 bases and 2 bases respectively, with 5 bases between them. This CDR3 is 12 amino acids long. CDR1 and CDR2 (germline): SGDLS, YYNGEE. The TCR originated in a human donor with alopecia areata. This chain links TRBV9 with TRBJ1-2; D remains unclear. This sample comprised CD4+ T cells sorted from blood, obtained around week 36, from a patient treated with tofacitinib. CDR3 sequence reads: CASSEHNYGYTF. The CDR3 DNA reads TGTGCCAGCAGCGAGCACAACTATGGCTACACCTTC.